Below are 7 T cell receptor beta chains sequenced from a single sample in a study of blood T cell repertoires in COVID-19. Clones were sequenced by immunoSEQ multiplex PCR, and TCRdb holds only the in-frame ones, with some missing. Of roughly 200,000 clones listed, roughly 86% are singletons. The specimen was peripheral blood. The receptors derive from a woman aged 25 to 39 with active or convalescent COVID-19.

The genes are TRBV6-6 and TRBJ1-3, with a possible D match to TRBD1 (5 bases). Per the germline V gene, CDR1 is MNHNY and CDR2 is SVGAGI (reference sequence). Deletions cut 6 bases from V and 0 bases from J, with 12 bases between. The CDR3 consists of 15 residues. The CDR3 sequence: CASSMDTTSGNTIYF. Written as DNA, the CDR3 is TGTGCCAGCAGCATGGACACGACCTCTGGAAACACCATATATTTT.

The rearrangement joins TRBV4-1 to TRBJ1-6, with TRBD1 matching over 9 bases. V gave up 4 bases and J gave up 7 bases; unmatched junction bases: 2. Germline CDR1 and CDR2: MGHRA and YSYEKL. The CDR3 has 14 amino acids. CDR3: CASSPGQGNSPLHF. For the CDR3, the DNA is TGCGCCAGCAGCCCGGGACAGGGCAATTCACCCCTCCACTTT.

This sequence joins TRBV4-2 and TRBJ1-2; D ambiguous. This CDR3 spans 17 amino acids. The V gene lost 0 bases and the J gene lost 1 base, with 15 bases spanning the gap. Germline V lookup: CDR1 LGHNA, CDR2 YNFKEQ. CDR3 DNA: TGTGCCAGCAGCCAAGAAGTAAGGCAGGCCGGTAACTATGGCTACACCTTC. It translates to CASSQEVRQAGNYGYTF.

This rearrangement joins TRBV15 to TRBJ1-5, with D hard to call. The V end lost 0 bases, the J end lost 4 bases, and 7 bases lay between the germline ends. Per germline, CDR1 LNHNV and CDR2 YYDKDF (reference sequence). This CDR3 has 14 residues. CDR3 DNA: TGTGCCACCAGCAGAGACAAATCAAATCAGCCCCAGCATTTT. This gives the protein CATSRDKSNQPQHF.

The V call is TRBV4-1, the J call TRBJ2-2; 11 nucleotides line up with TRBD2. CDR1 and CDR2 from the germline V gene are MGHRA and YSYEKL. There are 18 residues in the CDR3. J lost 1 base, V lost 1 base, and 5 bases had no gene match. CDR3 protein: CASSQVPSGGQNTGELFF. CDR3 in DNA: TGCGCCAGCAGCCAAGTCCCTAGCGGGGGGCAGAACACCGGGGAGCTGTTTTTT.

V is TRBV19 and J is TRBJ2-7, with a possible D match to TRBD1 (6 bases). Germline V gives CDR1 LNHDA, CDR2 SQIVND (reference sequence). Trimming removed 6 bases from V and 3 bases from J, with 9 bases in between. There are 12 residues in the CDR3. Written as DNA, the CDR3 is TGTGCCAGTAGCAGGGGTTACTACGAGCAGTACTTC. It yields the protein CASSRGYYEQYF.

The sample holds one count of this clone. DNA for the CDR3: TGTGCCAGCAGCCTAACAGACTATGGCTACACCTTC. Its protein is CASSLTDYGYTF. This chain joins TRBV28 and TRBJ1-2, with D hard to call. V lost 6 bases and J lost 3, with 8 bases in between. The germline gives CDR1 MDHEN, CDR2 SYDVKM. CDR3 size: 12 residues.